These T cell receptor beta chains were read from a single sample in a study of OX40 agonist ivuxolimab in advanced cancers. Sequencing was performed with immunoSEQ multiplex PCR; in TCRdb, only in-frame clones are kept and a portion is missing. The table records roughly 33,000 clones, under 85% of them present only once. The sequencing used CD4+ or CD8+ T cells sorted from blood, collected in a trial of the OX40 agonist ivuxolimab. The source of these receptors is an adult with an advanced solid tumor such as melanoma, head and neck, liver or kidney cancer. Both conserved end residues are part of each CDR3. D genes are given only for firm matches. Only some rows state a clone size, as once, few, many or a class for expanded clones.

.,TRBJ2-3,TRBD2,TRBV9,CASSAIRLAGTRDTQYF,TGTGCCAGCAGCGCAATTAGACTAGCGGGGACGAGGGATACGCAGTATTTT
.,TRBJ1-1,TRBD1,TRBV5-1,CASSGTGSGTEAFF,TGCGCCAGCAGCGGGACAGGGTCTGGTACTGAAGCTTTCTTT
.,TRBJ1-6,TRBD1,TRBV7-2,CASSFRDSGNSPLHF,TGTGCCAGCAGCTTCCGGGACAGCGGTAATTCACCCCTCCACTTT
once,TRBJ2-7,.,TRBV5-4,CASNTPGRGFSGQYF,TGTGCCAGCAACACGCCGGGCCGGGGGTTCTCCGGGCAGTACTTC
.,TRBJ1-5,TRBD1,TRBV6-5,CASSQDRANQPQHF,TGTGCCAGCAGTCAGGACAGGGCGAATCAGCCCCAGCATTTT
.,TRBJ1-2,TRBD1,TRBV5-8,CASSLPERGHGGYTF,TGTGCCAGCAGCTTGCCGGAGAGGGGGCACGGAGGCTACACCTTC
.,TRBJ1-3,.,TRBV27,CASSLTVHSGNTIYF,TGTGCCAGCAGTTTAACGGTTCACTCTGGAAACACCATATATTTT
.,TRBJ2-1,.,TRBV7-2,CASSLAAEYEQFF,TGTGCCAGCAGCTTAGCGGCCGAATATGAGCAGTTCTTC
.,TRBJ2-1,TRBD1,TRBV29-1,CSVGQGASEQFF,TGCAGCGTTGGACAGGGGGCAAGTGAGCAGTTCTTC
few,TRBJ1-2,.,TRBV7-2,CASSARDTALPLYGYTF,TGTGCCAGCAGCGCTCGGGATACAGCTCTACCCCTCTATGGCTACACCTTC
.,TRBJ2-5,.,TRBV5-1,CASSLEVGRQETQYF,TGCGCCAGCAGCTTGGAAGTAGGACGGCAAGAGACCCAGTACTTC
few,TRBJ1-1,TRBD1,TRBV5-1,CASSIGPYGQGAFF,TGCGCCAGCAGCATTGGGCCATATGGACAGGGAGCTTTCTTT
.,TRBJ1-2,.,TRBV30,CAWSGGASYTF,TGTGCCTGGAGTGGTGGGGCGAGCTACACCTTC
few,TRBJ1-4,.,TRBV5-8,CASSRSQGSGKANEKLFF,TGTGCCAGCAGCAGAAGTCAGGGCTCGGGGAAGGCTAATGAAAAACTGTTTTTT
few,TRBJ2-2,.,TRBV2,CASSEALLARELFF,TGTGCCAGCAGTGAAGCGCTGTTAGCCAGGGAGCTGTTTTTT
medium-sized,TRBJ1-1,TRBD1,TRBV13,CASSSRRDRGHNTEAFF,TGTGCCAGCAGCTCGCGCCGGGACAGGGGGCACAACACTGAAGCTTTCTTT
.,TRBJ1-3,.,TRBV19,CASRSPLSSGNTIYF,TGTGCCAGTAGGTCCCCCTTATCCTCCGGAAACACCATATATTTT
once,TRBJ1-3,.,TRBV4-1,CASSQESSGGAGAGNTIYF,TGCGCCAGCAGCCAAGAGAGTAGTGGGGGGGCAGGCGCTGGAAACACCATATATTTT
.,TRBJ2-2,TRBD1,TRBV11-1,CASSLRQGPTGELFF,TGTGCCAGCAGCCTCCGACAGGGGCCCACCGGGGAGCTGTTTTTT
few,TRBJ1-4,.,TRBV18,CASSRRDGEKLFF,TGTGCCAGCTCACGGCGTGACGGTGAAAAACTGTTTTTT
.,TRBJ2-7,.,TRBV5-1,CASSPSPDRTYEQYF,TGCGCCAGCAGCCCCTCTCCGGACAGAACCTACGAGCAGTACTTC
once,TRBJ2-7,.,TRBV9,CASSVSHLTYEQYF,TGTGCCAGCAGCGTTTCGCACCTCACCTACGAGCAGTACTTC
.,TRBJ2-2,TRBD2,TRBV4-1,CASTRVAGVDGELFF,TGCGCCAGCACCCGGGTAGCGGGGGTAGACGGGGAGCTGTTTTTT
.,TRBJ2-1,.,TRBV5-1,CASSPQRNEQFF,TGCGCCAGCAGCCCCCAGAGGAATGAGCAGTTCTTC
.,TRBJ2-7,.,TRBV18,CASSPGHLREQYF,TGTGCCAGCTCACCGGGACATCTAAGGGAGCAGTACTTC
.,TRBJ2-5,.,TRBV6-5,CASSYSARETQYF,TGTGCCAGCAGTTACTCGGCGAGGGAGACCCAGTACTTC
once,TRBJ2-2,.,TRBV7-3,CASSPSRVDTGELFF,TGTGCCAGCAGCCCCTCCAGGGTGGACACCGGGGAGCTGTTTTTT
.,TRBJ1-5,.,TRBV7-8,CASSSLNYRISNQPQHF,TGTGCCAGCAGCTCACTTAATTACAGGATTAGCAATCAGCCCCAGCATTTT
.,TRBJ2-7,.,TRBV11-2,CASSKGCEQYF,TGTGCCAGCAGCAAGGGCTGCGAGCAGTACTTC
.,TRBJ2-5,TRBD2,TRBV5-4,CASSLPRRLAGGETQYF,TGTGCCAGCAGCTTGCCTCGCCGGTTAGCGGGGGGAGAGACCCAGTACTTC
few,TRBJ2-7,.,TRBV2,CASSVGYEQYF,TGTGCCAGCAGTGTAGGTTACGAGCAGTACTTC
.,TRBJ2-5,.,TRBV2,CASSDLERETQYF,TGTGCCAGCAGTGACTTGGAGCGAGAGACCCAGTACTTC
.,TRBJ2-7,.,TRBV5-8,CASSIIVYEQYF,TGTGCCAGCAGCATCATAGTATACGAGCAGTACTTC
.,TRBJ1-3,.,TRBV30,CAWSARGRAGINTIYF,TGTGCCTGGAGTGCCCGGGGCAGGGCGGGAATAAACACCATATATTTT
.,TRBJ1-4,.,TRBV18,CATRAATNEKLFF,TGTGCCACCCGCGCCGCAACTAATGAAAAACTGTTTTTT
.,TRBJ1-1,TRBD1,TRBV7-9,CASSLGQKNTEAFF,TGTGCCAGCAGCTTGGGACAGAAGAACACTGAAGCTTTCTTT
.,TRBJ2-1,.,TRBV2,CASSVFEQFF,TGTGCCAGCAGTGTTTTCGAGCAGTTCTTC
.,TRBJ1-4,.,TRBV2,CASSRELFGEKLFF,TGTGCCAGCAGTCGGGAGCTCTTTGGAGAAAAACTGTTTTTT
.,TRBJ1-2,TRBD1,TRBV7-9,CASTQGAGHGYTF,TGTGCCAGCACCCAGGGGGCGGGACATGGCTACACCTTC
.,TRBJ1-5,.,TRBV28,CASRPTLGSNQPQHF,TGTGCCAGCAGACCGACACTGGGGAGCAATCAGCCCCAGCATTTT
.,TRBJ1-1,TRBD1,TRBV19,CASRPPGDRANTEAFF,TGTGCCAGTAGGCCTCCCGGTGACAGGGCGAACACTGAAGCTTTCTTT
.,TRBJ2-1,.,TRBV6-6,CAISDLRNEQFF,TGTGCCATCAGTGACCTACGCAATGAGCAGTTCTTC
.,TRBJ1-1,.,TRBV4-1,CASSQEGELAEAFF,TGCGCCAGCAGCCAAGAAGGTGAGCTGGCTGAAGCTTTCTTT
.,TRBJ1-2,TRBD1,TRBV7-2,CASSYSASGGVGYTF,TGTGCCAGCAGCTATAGCGCATCAGGGGGCGTGGGCTACACCTTC
.,TRBJ2-3,.,TRBV4-1,CASSQPTTDTQYF,TGCGCCAGCAGCCAACCAACTACAGATACGCAGTATTTT